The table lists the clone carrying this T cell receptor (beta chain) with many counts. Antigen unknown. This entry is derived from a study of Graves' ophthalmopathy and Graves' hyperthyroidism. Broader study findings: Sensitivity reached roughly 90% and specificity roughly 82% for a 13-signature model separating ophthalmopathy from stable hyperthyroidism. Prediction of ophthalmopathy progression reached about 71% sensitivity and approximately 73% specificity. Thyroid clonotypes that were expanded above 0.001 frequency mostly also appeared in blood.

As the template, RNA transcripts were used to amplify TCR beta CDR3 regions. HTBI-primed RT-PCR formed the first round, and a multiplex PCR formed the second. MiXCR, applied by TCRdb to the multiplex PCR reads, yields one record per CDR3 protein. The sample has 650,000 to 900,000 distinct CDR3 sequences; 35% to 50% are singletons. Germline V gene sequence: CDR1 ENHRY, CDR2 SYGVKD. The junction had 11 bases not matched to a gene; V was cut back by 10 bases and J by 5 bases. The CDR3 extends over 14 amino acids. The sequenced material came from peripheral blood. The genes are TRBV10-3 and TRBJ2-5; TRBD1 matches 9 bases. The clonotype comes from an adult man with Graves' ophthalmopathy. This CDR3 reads CATGAGQGQETQYF. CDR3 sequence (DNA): TGTGCCACCGGGGCGGGACAGGGACAGGAGACCCAGTACTTC.